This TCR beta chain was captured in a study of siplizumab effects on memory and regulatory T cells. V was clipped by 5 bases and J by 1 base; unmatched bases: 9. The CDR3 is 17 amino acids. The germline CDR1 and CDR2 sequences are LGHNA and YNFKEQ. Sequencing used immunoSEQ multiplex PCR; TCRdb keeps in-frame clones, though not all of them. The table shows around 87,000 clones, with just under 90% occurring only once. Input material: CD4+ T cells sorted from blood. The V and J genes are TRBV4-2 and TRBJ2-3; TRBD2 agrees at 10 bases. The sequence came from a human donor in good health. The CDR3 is CASSLNIGTSGTDTQYF. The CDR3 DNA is TGTGCCAGCAGCTTAAATATCGGGACTAGCGGCACAGATACGCAGTATTTT.